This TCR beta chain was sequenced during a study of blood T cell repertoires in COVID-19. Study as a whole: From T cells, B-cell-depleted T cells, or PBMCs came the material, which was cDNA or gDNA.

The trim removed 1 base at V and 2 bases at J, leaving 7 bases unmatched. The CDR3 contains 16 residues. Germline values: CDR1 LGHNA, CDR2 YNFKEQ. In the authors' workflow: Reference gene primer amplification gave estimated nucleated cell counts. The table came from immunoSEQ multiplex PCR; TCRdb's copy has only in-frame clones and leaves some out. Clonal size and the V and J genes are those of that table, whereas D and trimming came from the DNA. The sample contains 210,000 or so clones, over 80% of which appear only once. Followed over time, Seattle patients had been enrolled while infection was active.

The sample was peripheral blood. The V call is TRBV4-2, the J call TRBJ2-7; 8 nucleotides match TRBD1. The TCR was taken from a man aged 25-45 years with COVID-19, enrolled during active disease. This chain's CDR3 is CASSQAAGTGTYEQYF. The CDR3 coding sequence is TGTGCCAGCAGCCAAGCCGCCGGGACAGGCACCTACGAGCAGTACTTC.